This is a list of T cell receptor beta chains from one sample in a study of blood T cell repertoires in COVID-19. Method: immunoSEQ multiplex PCR; TCRdb's copy keeps in-frame clones and lacks some. The sample includes approximately 69,000 clones, roughly 85% of them seen just once. The specimen was peripheral blood. The receptor source for this set is a woman older than 75 with acute or convalescent COVID-19. CDR3s include the opening cysteine and the closing phenylalanine or tryptophan. Each record gives: D gene, clone size, V gene, J gene, CDR3 DNA, CDR3 protein. D genes are given only for firm matches. A row's size may be missing; if present it is once, few, many or a size class.

.	few	TRBV14	TRBJ2-7	TGTGCCAGCAGCCAAGAGCTTCGGTCGGAGCAGTACTTC	CASSQELRSEQYF
TRBD1	.	TRBV9	TRBJ2-7	TGTGCCAGCAGCGCATGGGACAGTGTATCAGAGCAGTACTTC	CASSAWDSVSEQYF
TRBD1	once	TRBV18	TRBJ2-5	TGTGCCAGCTCACCTGGGACAGACGAGACCCAGTACTTC	CASSPGTDETQYF
.	.	TRBV6-5	TRBJ2-5	TGTGCCAGCAGTCACAGGGCCGAGACCCAGTACTTC	CASSHRAETQYF
TRBD1	.	TRBV19	TRBJ2-7	TGTGCCAGTACCAAGGGGACAGGGGGCTACGAGCAGTACTTC	CASTKGTGGYEQYF
TRBD1	.	TRBV12-3/TRBV12-4	TRBJ1-2	TGTGCCAGCAGTCCGGGACAGATTGGCTACACCTTC	CASSPGQIGYTF
.	once	TRBV19	TRBJ1-1	TGTGCCAGTAGTACCACAGGGTCCACTGAAGCTTTCTTT	CASSTTGSTEAFF
TRBD1	few	TRBV19	TRBJ2-3	TGTGCCAGTAGTATCACAGGGTCCAGGGGGGATACGCAGTATTTT	CASSITGSRGDTQYF
.	once	TRBV4-1	TRBJ1-2	TGCGCCAGCAGCCAAGGGTCGAGGAATGGCTACACCTTC	CASSQGSRNGYTF
TRBD2	.	TRBV5-6	TRBJ2-2	TGTGCCAGCAGTACCGGGACTAGCGGGGGGTCCGGGGAGCTGTTTTTT	CASSTGTSGGSGELFF
TRBD1	.	TRBV3-1/TRBV3-2	TRBJ1-6	TGTGCCAGCAGCCCGGGGACAGTGATTAATTCACCCCTCCACTTT	CASSPGTVINSPLHF
.	.	TRBV6-4	TRBJ2-2	TGTGCCAGCAGTGACCGCGACCAGGCCGGGGAGCTGTTTTTT	CASSDRDQAGELFF
.	.	TRBV5-1	TRBJ2-5	TGCGCCAGCAGCTCCAGGCGCCAAGAGACCCAGTACTTC	CASSSRRQETQYF
.	once	TRBV18	TRBJ1-4	TGTGCCAGCTCACCGGGGCAGGGTGAACATGAAAAACTGTTTTTT	CASSPGQGEHEKLFF
.	.	TRBV11-3	TRBJ2-3	TGTGCCAGCAGCACCCTACAGGGAGATACGCAGTATTTT	CASSTLQGDTQYF
.	.	TRBV24-1	TRBJ1-5	TGTGCCACCGAGGGCAGCTACAATCAGCCCCAGCATTTT	CATEGSYNQPQHF
TRBD2	once	TRBV10-1	TRBJ2-3	TGCGCCAGCAGTGTGACTAGCGGGAACTTCACAGATACGCAGTATTTT	CASSVTSGNFTDTQYF
.	few	TRBV7-9	TRBJ1-1	TGTGCCAGCAGCTTAGGGACAATGCTTCCTGAAGCTTTCTTT	CASSLGTMLPEAFF
.	.	TRBV4-1	TRBJ1-4	TGCGCCAGCAGCCAAGAACGTGGGGGCGGGCGGGAAAAACTGTTTTTT	CASSQERGGGREKLFF
TRBD1	.	TRBV24-1	TRBJ1-5	TGTGCCACCAGTGATCGGGCAGGGGGTAGCAATCAGCCCCAGCATTTT	CATSDRAGGSNQPQHF
TRBD2	.	TRBV10-3	TRBJ2-4	TGTGCCATCAGTGGGTCCCTAGCGGAAAACATTCAGTACTTC	CAISGSLAENIQYF
.	.	TRBV14	TRBJ1-1	TGTGCCAGCAGCCCAAGTCGCAGGGAAGCTTTCTTT	CASSPSRREAFF
.	.	TRBV5-1	TRBJ1-1	TGCGCCAGCAGCAGTCGTCAGGGAGGGTACACTGAAGCTTTCTTT	CASSSRQGGYTEAFF
TRBD1	once	TRBV5-1	TRBJ2-7	TGCGCCAGCAGCCCGGGACAGAGCTACGAGCAGTACTTC	CASSPGQSYEQYF
.	.	TRBV24-1	TRBJ1-2	TGTGCCACCAGTGCTCAGGGGCTTTATGGCTACACCTTC	CATSAQGLYGYTF
TRBD1	many	TRBV4-1	TRBJ1-2	TGCGCCAGCAGCCAGGCTACCGGGACAGGGAGGTTTAGTGGCTACACCTTC	CASSQATGTGRFSGYTF
.	.	TRBV5-6	TRBJ1-3	TGTGCCAGCAGCTTGACGACACTTGGAAACACCATATATTTT	CASSLTTLGNTIYF
TRBD2	.	TRBV13	TRBJ2-1	TGTGCCAGCAGCCTCCTTAACGGCGGGGGGGCCCGGAATGAGCAGTTCTTC	CASSLLNGGGARNEQFF
TRBD1	once	TRBV29-1	TRBJ1-2	TGCAGCGTTGGAGCTCAGGGGGGCAACTATGGCTACACCTTC	CSVGAQGGNYGYTF
.	.	TRBV27	TRBJ1-3	TGTGCCAGCAGTTTAGGGCAGGGCGGTGGAAACACCATATATTTT	CASSLGQGGGNTIYF
TRBD1	.	TRBV9	TRBJ1-2	TGTGCCAGCAGCGTGGGTGACAGGGGCTACTATGGCTACACCTTC	CASSVGDRGYYGYTF
TRBD2	once	TRBV7-2	TRBJ2-3	TGTGCCAGCAGCTTAAGGCCACTAGCGGGAGACACAGATACGCAGTATTTT	CASSLRPLAGDTDTQYF
TRBD1	.	TRBV15	TRBJ1-2	TGTGCCACCAGTCCAGGACAGGGTTTGACCTATGGCTACACCTTC	CATSPGQGLTYGYTF
TRBD1	.	TRBV2	TRBJ1-3	TGTGCCAGCACTCAGGGGGGTTCTGGAAACACCATATATTTT	CASTQGGSGNTIYF
.	few	TRBV4-1	TRBJ2-1	TGCGCCAGCAGCCATAGTACGCTGAGCTCCTACAATGAGCAGTTCTTC	CASSHSTLSSYNEQFF
TRBD1	.	TRBV5-1	TRBJ1-4	TGCGCCAGCAGGACAGGGTATTCAGCTAATGAAAAACTGTTTTTT	CASRTGYSANEKLFF
TRBD1	.	TRBV2	TRBJ2-1	TGTGCCAGCAGTCGGGACAGCCCTGGGCCCCTCTCCTACAATGAGCAGTTCTTC	CASSRDSPGPLSYNEQFF
TRBD1	.	TRBV7-9	TRBJ1-2	TGTGCCAGCAGCTTATCGCCAGGGGGCGATGGCTACACCTTC	CASSLSPGGDGYTF
.	.	TRBV6-1	TRBJ2-5	TGTGCCAGCAGTGAAGGAATTGGGCTGGAGACCCAGTACTTC	CASSEGIGLETQYF
TRBD1	.	TRBV24-1	TRBJ2-1	TGTGCCACCAGTAAGGGGGCCGAGGACAATGAGCAGTTCTTC	CATSKGAEDNEQFF
TRBD2	once	TRBV30	TRBJ2-5	TGTGCCTGGAGGGGACTAGCGGGAGCCAACCAAGAGACCCAGTACTTC	CAWRGLAGANQETQYF
TRBD1	.	TRBV2	TRBJ2-2	TGTGCCAGCACGGGACAGGGGTACACCGGGGAGCTGTTTTTT	CASTGQGYTGELFF
TRBD2	.	TRBV28	TRBJ2-3	TGTGCCAGCAATCGGGGAGGGGATACGCAGTATTTT	CASNRGGDTQYF
TRBD1	.	TRBV2	TRBJ1-5	TGTGCCAGCCGGACCCCAGGGGGAGAGCCCCAGCATTTT	CASRTPGGEPQHF
.	.	TRBV27	TRBJ1-2	TGTGCCAGCAGTTTCTTGCCCAGTTATGGCTACACCTTC	CASSFLPSYGYTF
TRBD1	.	TRBV5-1	TRBJ1-1	TGCGCCAGCAGCTTGATGGGACAGGGAAGCACTGAAGCTTTCTTT	CASSLMGQGSTEAFF
.	.	TRBV18	TRBJ1-1	TGTGCCAGCTCACCTGGGGGCCCGAACACTGAAGCTTTCTTT	CASSPGGPNTEAFF
TRBD2	.	TRBV7-2	TRBJ2-3	TGTGCCAGCAGCCATACTAGCGGGAGCGGCACAGATACGCAGTATTTT	CASSHTSGSGTDTQYF
TRBD1	few	TRBV6-5	TRBJ2-7	TGTGCCAGCAGCCTCGGACAGGTCGCATACGAGCAGTACTTC	CASSLGQVAYEQYF
.	.	TRBV6-1	TRBJ2-2	TGTGCCAGCAGTGAATTATCAGGGTTTGGCGGGGAGCTGTTTTTT	CASSELSGFGGELFF
.	.	TRBV5-1	TRBJ1-1	TGCGCCAGCAGCTTGATTCCGGGGGACGCTGAAGCTTTCTTT	CASSLIPGDAEAFF
TRBD1	.	TRBV2	TRBJ1-2	TGTGCCAGCAGTGAAACAGGGGTGGGTGGCTACACCTTC	CASSETGVGGYTF
TRBD2	.	TRBV3-1/TRBV3-2	TRBJ2-1	TGTGCCAGCAGCCTCACACCCGGGGGGACTCGGGGGGGTTCCCCAGTCTTC	CASSLTPGGTRGGSPVF
TRBD1	.	TRBV19	TRBJ2-2	TGTGCCAGTAGTAGCGAGAGGGACAGGGGAATTGGAGAGCTGTTTTTT	CASSSERDRGIGELFF
TRBD2	.	TRBV6-1	TRBJ2-3	TGTGCCAGCAGTGAAGTGAGCGGGGGGGCCTTAGATACGCAGTATTTT	CASSEVSGGALDTQYF
.	.	TRBV10-1	TRBJ1-2	TGCGCCAGCAGTGCTCAGGGAACATATGGCTACACCTTC	CASSAQGTYGYTF
TRBD2	.	TRBV7-3	TRBJ2-2	TGTGCCAGCAGCCCGGGACTAGCGGGAGGGACGGACACCGGGGAGCTGTTTTTT	CASSPGLAGGTDTGELFF
TRBD1	.	TRBV6-6	TRBJ1-2	TGTGCCAGCAGTTTCAACAGGGGGCCTTCGGATGGCTACACCTTC	CASSFNRGPSDGYTF
.	.	TRBV3-1/TRBV3-2	TRBJ2-2	TGTGCCAGCCAGGCTGTACCGGATGTCGGGGAGCTGTTTTTT	CASQAVPDVGELFF
TRBD1	.	TRBV29-1	TRBJ1-1	TGCAGCGTTTCCGCGGCGACAGGGGCTGAAGCTTTCTTT	CSVSAATGAEAFF